Following are 30 T cell receptor beta chains from one sample sequenced in a study of T cells in Graves' hyperthyroidism and ophthalmopathy. The source material, RNA transcripts, was used to amplify TCR beta CDR3 regions. HTBI primers were employed in a first-round RT-PCR of the TCR CDR3. MiXCR, run by TCRdb on the multiplex PCR reads, gives a single entry per CDR3 protein. The repertoire has about 610,000 distinct CDR3 sequences, more than 15% of them found once; the top ten carry 2.5% to 4%. Material for sequencing was blood. Every receptor here comes from a woman aged 40 to 49 with Graves' ophthalmopathy.

The chain uses TRBV7-2 and TRBJ2-5; possibly TRBD1 for D (5 bases). The CDR3 sequence is 13 residues long. Trimming stripped 5 bases from V and 6 bases from J, with 13 bases between. Germline loops: CDR1 SGHTA, CDR2 FQGNSA. CDR3 residues: CASSPGDSQTQYF. CDR3 nucleotides: TGTGCCAGCAGCCCGGGCGACAGTCAGACCCAGTACTTC.

Many counts were recorded for this clonotype. V usage is TRBV7-9 and J usage is TRBJ2-3, with D possibly being TRBD1 (6 bases). The CDR3 spans 16 residues. CDR1 and CDR2 from the germline V gene are SEHNR and FQNEAQ (reference sequence). Trimming left V 5 bases short and J 0 bases short, with 15 bases between. DNA of the CDR3: TGTGCCAGCAGCGTTGGGGGACACTCTAGCACAGATACGCAGTATTTT. Protein: CASSVGGHSSTDTQYF.

This clonotype was found many times. The chain links TRBV20-1 to TRBJ1-2; TRBD1 matches at 10 bases. The J segment lost 0 bases and the V segment lost 1 base, leaving 8 bases of the junction unmatched. Germline assignment: CDR1 DFQATT and CDR2 SNEGSKA (reference sequence). This CDR3 comprises 17 residues. The CDR3 loop is CSARGTGQGSANYGYTF. As DNA, the CDR3 is TGCAGTGCTAGAGGAACGGGACAGGGGTCGGCTAACTATGGCTACACCTTC.

This clonotype occurred a few times. The V call is TRBV20-1, the J call TRBJ2-3; 9 nucleotides line up with TRBD2. V shed 5 bases, J shed 7 bases, and the junction held 10 bases outside the gene matches. CDR3 length: 14 residues. The germline V gene encodes CDR1 DFQATT and CDR2 SNEGSKA (reference sequence). The chain's CDR3 is CSAHKREVYYTQYF. DNA of the CDR3: TGCAGTGCTCACAAGCGGGAGGTCTATTATACGCAGTATTTT.

This clonotype was counted ten times or more. J is TRBJ2-1 and V is TRBV11-3, with TRBD2 matching 13 bases. The V gene's germline CDR1 is SGHNT and CDR2 YENEEA. The V and J ends lost 1 base and 10 bases, in that order; junction bases with no gene match: 1. CDR3 length: 14 amino acids. The CDR3 spells CASSLGLAGGEQFF. In DNA form, the CDR3 reads TGTGCCAGCAGCTTAGGACTAGCGGGGGGAGAGCAGTTCTTC.

This clonotype was recorded at least ten times. This chain uses TRBV2 with TRBJ2-1; 10 bases align to TRBD2. Germline loops: CDR1 SNHLY, CDR2 FYNNEI. This CDR3 region has 14 residues. Losses at the gene ends were 8 bases for V and 7 bases for J; bases not matched to a gene: 8. CDR3 in DNA: TGTGCCAGCCTGGGACTAGCGCCCCCGAATGAGCAGTTCTTC. It is translated as CASLGLAPPNEQFF.

This clonotype was recorded many times. In nucleotides, the CDR3 is TGCAGCGGGGGACAGGGAAGCGTGAACACTGAAGCTTTCTTT. Amino acids: CSGGQGSVNTEAFF. The chain joins TRBV29-1 to TRBJ1-1; 9 nucleotides agree with TRBD1. Germline V lookup: CDR1 SQVTM, CDR2 ANQGSEA. V was clipped by 7 bases and J by 0 bases; unmatched bases: 6. The CDR3 is 14 amino acids.

Details on this clonotype: This may be a read error, as it is one base from a much larger clone. The chain employs TRBV2 and TRBJ1-5, with D unresolved. The J call is uncertain, as TRBJ2-3 better fits the DNA end. This CDR3 has 14 residues. From germline, CDR1 is SNHLY and CDR2 FYNNEI. CDR3 DNA: TGTGCCAGCACGGAAGAAGCTATCAATCAGCCCCAGTATTTT. Amino acids: CASTEEAINQPQYF.

To note about this clonotype: One base away lies a much larger clone, so this may be a sequencing read error. This chain joins TRBV7-2 and TRBJ2-1; D is unresolved. Germline CDR1 is SGHTA and CDR2 is FQGNSA. The CDR3 is made up of 11 amino acids. V was clipped by 2 bases and J by 9 bases, with 5 bases between them. The CDR3 sequence is CASSLYGEQFF. As DNA, the CDR3 is TGTGCCAGCAGCTTATACGGTGAGCAGTTCTTC.

The chain has TRBV7-9 and TRBJ2-1, with 8 positions matching TRBD2. This CDR3 is 14 amino acids long. Trimming cost V 5 bases and J 8 bases; bases outside gene matches: 8. Germline assignment: CDR1 SEHNR and CDR2 FQNEAQ (reference sequence). Written as DNA, the CDR3 is TGTGCCAGCAGCCATCGAAAAGCGGGGGATGAGCAGTTCTTC. It encodes CASSHRKAGDEQFF.

This clonotype was detected ten times or more. The chain couples TRBV11-2 to TRBJ1-1; D is perhaps TRBD1 (5 bases). Trimming cost V 0 bases and J 4 bases, with 12 bases left between them. Germline V CDR1 and CDR2: SGHAT, FQNNGV. CDR3 length: 15 residues. For the CDR3, the DNA is TGTGCCAGCAGCTTAGATTTGGGGGTCCCCACTGAAGCTTTCTTT. This sequence encodes CASSLDLGVPTEAFF.

The chain joins TRBV29-1 to TRBJ1-1; 7 positions match TRBD1. Germline V gene data show CDR1 as SQVTM and CDR2 as ANQGSEA. With 8 bases clipped from V and 11 bases from J, the junction kept 11 bases outside the gene matches. The CDR3 is 11 amino acids. The CDR3 protein is CSTREGADAFF. DNA for the CDR3: TGCAGCACACGCGAGGGGGCGGACGCTTTCTTT. The variable domain in full, completed from reference TRBV29-1 and TRBJ1-1, reads SAVISQKPSRDICQRGTSLTIQCQVDSQVTMMFWYRQQPGQSLTLIATANQGSEATYESGFVIDKFPISRPNLTFSTLTVSNMSPEDSSIYLCSTREGADAFFGQGTRLTVV.

This clonotype was counted ten times or more. The rearrangement uses TRBV20-1 and TRBJ2-2; D might be TRBD1 (6 bases). Germline lookup yields CDR1 DFQATT and CDR2 SNEGSKA (reference sequence). Trimming took off 0 bases at V and 5 bases at J, with 10 bases between the two ends. The CDR3 length is 14 residues. CDR3 residues: CSARDKGDTGELFF. The CDR3 nucleotides are TGCAGTGCTAGAGATAAGGGGGATACCGGGGAGCTGTTTTTT.

The sample holds many counts of this clonotype. The gene calls are TRBV3-1 and TRBJ1-2; weak D call: TRBD1 (5 bases). The V end lost 1 base, the J end lost 4 bases, and 10 bases lay between the germline ends. The CDR3 consists of 14 residues. Germline CDR1 and CDR2: LGHDT and YNNKEL (reference sequence). The CDR3 nucleotides read TGTGCCAGCAGCCAAGCAGGGACCGGCTATGGCTACACCTTC. Encoded protein: CASSQAGTGYGYTF.

This chain joins TRBV18 and TRBJ1-1; the D is unclear. V lost 1 base and J 5 bases, leaving 11 bases between the germline ends. From germline, CDR1 is KGHSH and CDR2 LQKENI. This CDR3 contains 14 residues. The CDR3 reads CASSPQREETEAFF. Written as DNA, the CDR3 is TGTGCCAGCTCACCACAACGGGAGGAGACTGAAGCTTTCTTT.

This rearrangement joins TRBV19 to TRBJ1-5; possibly TRBD1 for D (5 bases). Germline V gene sequence: CDR1 LNHDA, CDR2 SQIVND (reference sequence). This CDR3 contains 14 residues. V lost 2 bases and J lost 3, with 8 bases in between. This chain's CDR3 is CASSIRDANQPQHF. The CDR3 bases are TGTGCCAGTAGTATAAGGGACGCCAATCAGCCCCAGCATTTT. The full variable domain, completed using reference TRBV19 and TRBJ1-5, is DGGITQSPKYLFRKEGQNVTLSCEQNLNHDAMYWYRQDPGQGLRLIYYSQIVNDFQKGDIAEGYSVSREKKESFPLTVTSAQKNPTAFYLCASSIRDANQPQHFGDGTRLSIL.

The gene calls are TRBV6-5 and TRBJ2-6; the D is unclear. CDR1 is MNHEY and CDR2 is SVGAGI in the germline V gene. The CDR3 extends over 15 amino acids. V was shortened by 2 bases and J by 0 bases, with 5 bases between the two germline ends. The CDR3 is CASSYSHSGANVLTF. In DNA, the CDR3 is TGTGCCAGCAGTTACAGTCACTCTGGGGCCAACGTCCTGACTTTC.

Comments on this clonotype: At one end, the junction sequence differs from germline, possibly due to a read error. V gene TRBV12-3 or TRBV12-4 combines with J gene TRBJ2-4; the match to TRBD2 covers 9 bases. The length of the CDR3 is 14 residues. The CDR3: CASSIAGDSVIQYF. For the CDR3, the DNA is TGTGCCAGCAGTATAGCGGGAGATTCCGTCATTCAGTACTTC.

In this sample, this clonotype turned up many times. The rearrangement uses TRBV7-8 and TRBJ2-3; D uncertain. Germline V gives CDR1 SGHVS, CDR2 FQNEAQ. The CDR3 runs 12 residues. With 5 bases removed from V and 6 bases from J, the gap between germline ends came to 9 bases. The CDR3 here is CASSLMFDTQYF. In DNA, the CDR3 is TGTGCCAGCAGCCTCATGTTTGATACGCAGTATTTT.

This clonotype was counted ten times or more. The chain recombines TRBV2 with TRBJ2-1, with D possibly TRBD2 on 6 matching bases. Germline V gene lookup returns CDR1 SNHLY and CDR2 FYNNEI. V shed 3 bases and J shed 7 bases, with 13 bases lying between them. The CDR3 covers 14 residues. As DNA, the CDR3 is TGTGCCAGCAGTGAGTTACTAGCCACGAATGAGCAGTTCTTC. Its translation: CASSELLATNEQFF.

This clonotype was observed at least ten times. V usage is TRBV27 and J usage is TRBJ2-1; D call uncertain. Trimming took 7 bases from V and 5 from J, leaving 12 bases between them. This CDR3 has 13 residues. The germline gives CDR1 MNHEY, CDR2 SMNVEV (reference sequence). As DNA, the CDR3 is TGTGCCAGCACCAGTTCTAGTCACAATGAGCAGTTCTTC. Amino acid sequence: CASTSSSHNEQFF.

The table lists this clonotype with a few counts. This CDR3 reads CSARQGAGNTIYF. In DNA form, the CDR3 reads TGCAGTGCGAGACAGGGCGCTGGAAACACCATATATTTT. The chain uses TRBV20-1 and TRBJ1-3; 7 nucleotides line up with TRBD1. The CDR3 has 13 amino acids. CDR1 and CDR2 (germline): DFQATT, SNEGSKA (reference sequence). The V segment lost 6 bases and the J segment 2 bases; nucleotides outside the gene matches: 4.

The chain is built from TRBV6-5 and TRBJ2-7, with 8 bases aligning to TRBD2. Germline V gene data show CDR1 as MNHEY and CDR2 as SVGAGI. The CDR3 is made up of 15 amino acids. The trim removed 0 bases at V and 3 bases at J, leaving 4 bases unmatched. The CDR3 sequence is CASSYSRGGHYEQYF. DNA of the CDR3: TGTGCCAGCAGTTACTCACGGGGGGGGCACTACGAGCAGTACTTC.

There are many counts of this clonotype. The chain employs TRBV5-1 and TRBJ1-2; 11 bases map to TRBD1. Losses at the gene ends were 4 bases for V and 1 base for J; bases not matched to a gene: 12. There are 18 residues in the CDR3. The germline V gene encodes CDR1 SGHRS and CDR2 YFSETQ. The CDR3 is CASSTTPGTGGSNYGYTF. The CDR3 DNA follows: TGCGCCAGCAGCACAACCCCCGGGACAGGGGGAAGTAACTATGGCTACACCTTC.

This clonotype has at least ten counts. The V call is TRBV28, the J call TRBJ2-4; TRBD2 aligns across 9 bases. This CDR3 contains 17 residues. CDR1 and CDR2 from the germline V gene are MDHEN and SYDVKM. V shed 1 base and J 3 bases; nucleotides not matched to a gene: 7. CDR3: CASSLSVAGEGKNIQYF. CDR3 nucleotide sequence: TGTGCCAGCAGTTTATCGGTAGCGGGAGAAGGCAAAAACATTCAGTACTTC.

This clonotype was picked up many times. This chain uses TRBV2 with TRBJ2-1, with no clear D. There are 12 residues in the CDR3. The V gene lost 4 bases and the J gene lost 10 bases, with 11 bases spanning the gap. The germline gives CDR1 SNHLY, CDR2 FYNNEI. The DNA for the CDR3 is TGTGCCAGCAGTGTTGGAAGAACCGAGCAGTTCTTC. Translation: CASSVGRTEQFF.

The table lists this clonotype with a few counts. This chain links TRBV24-1 with TRBJ2-3; 8 bases agree with TRBD2. This CDR3 has 17 residues. Per germline, CDR1 KGHDR and CDR2 SFDVKD. Unmatched junction bases numbered 8, after V lost 1 base and J lost 3 bases. This CDR3 reads CATSDFGRGFRTDTQYF. In DNA, the CDR3 is TGTGCCACCAGTGATTTCGGGAGGGGGTTCAGGACAGATACGCAGTATTTT.

This clonotype came up many times. V is TRBV18 and J is TRBJ2-5; D call uncertain. The germline CDR1 and CDR2 sequences are KGHSH and LQKENI. V lost 3 bases, J lost 1 base, and 9 bases lay in between. This CDR3 is 14 amino acids long. The CDR3 region is CASSPHGGQETQYF. CDR3 nucleotides: TGTGCCAGCTCACCCCACGGCGGCCAAGAGACCCAGTACTTC.

This clonotype has ten or more counts. J is TRBJ2-1 and V is TRBV12-3 or TRBV12-4, with D hard to call. Trimming left V 7 bases short and J 3 bases short, with 10 bases between. The CDR3 totals 13 residues. DNA of the CDR3: TGTGCCAGCACAAAAGAGGACTACAATGAGCAGTTCTTC. This gives the protein CASTKEDYNEQFF.

This clonotype was counted between two and nine times. The V and J genes are TRBV20-1 and TRBJ2-1, with 8 bases that match TRBD2. Germline loops: CDR1 DFQATT, CDR2 SNEGSKA (reference sequence). This CDR3 is 15 amino acids long. The trim removed 5 bases at V and 6 bases at J, leaving 12 bases unmatched. The CDR3 sequence: CSALPTAGDPNEQFF. Here the CDR3 DNA reads TGCAGTGCTTTACCCACAGCGGGAGACCCCAATGAGCAGTTCTTC.